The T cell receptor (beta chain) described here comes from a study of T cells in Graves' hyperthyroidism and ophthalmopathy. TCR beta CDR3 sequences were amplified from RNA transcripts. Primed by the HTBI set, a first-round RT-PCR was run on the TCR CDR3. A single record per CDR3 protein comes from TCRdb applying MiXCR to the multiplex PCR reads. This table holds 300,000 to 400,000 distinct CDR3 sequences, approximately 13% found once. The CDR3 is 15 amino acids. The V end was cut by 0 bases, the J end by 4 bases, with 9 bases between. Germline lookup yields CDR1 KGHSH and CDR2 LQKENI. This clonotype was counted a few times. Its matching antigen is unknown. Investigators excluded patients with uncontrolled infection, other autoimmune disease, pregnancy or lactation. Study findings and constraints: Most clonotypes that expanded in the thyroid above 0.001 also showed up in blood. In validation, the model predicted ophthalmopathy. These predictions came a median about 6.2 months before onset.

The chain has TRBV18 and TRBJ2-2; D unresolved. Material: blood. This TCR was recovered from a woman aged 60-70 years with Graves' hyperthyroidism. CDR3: CASSPPHPGTGELFF. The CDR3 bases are TGTGCCAGCTCACCACCCCACCCGGGCACCGGGGAGCTGTTTTTT.